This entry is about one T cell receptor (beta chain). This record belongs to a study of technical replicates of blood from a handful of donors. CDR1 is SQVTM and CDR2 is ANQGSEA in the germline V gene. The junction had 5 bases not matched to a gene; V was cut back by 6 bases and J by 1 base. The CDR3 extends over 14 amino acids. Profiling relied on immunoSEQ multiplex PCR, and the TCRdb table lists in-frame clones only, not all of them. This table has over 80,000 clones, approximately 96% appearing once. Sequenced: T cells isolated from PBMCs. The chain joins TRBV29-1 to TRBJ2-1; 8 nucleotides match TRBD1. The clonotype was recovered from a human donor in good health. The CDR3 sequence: CSVRDRNSYNEQFF. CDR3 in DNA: TGCAGCGTACGGGACAGGAATTCCTACAATGAGCAGTTCTTC.